Included here is one TCR beta chain sequence, with context. Antigen specificity is unknown. The data were taken from a study of cytomegalovirus exposure and HLA in healthy donors. Study-level information: Early release data held around 80 million unique TCRs from HLA-typed donors. Study-wide results and limits: The authors listed some 150 TCR beta chains as cytomegalovirus-associated. A later analysis found most CMV-associated TCR beta chains apparently HLA-restricted. Immune exposure data for these donors was limited to CMV serostatus.

The PCR used 60 Vbeta and 13 Jbeta primers. This table comes from immunoSEQ multiplex PCR, and its TCRdb copy is limited to in-frame clones, with some not included. This table has around 190,000 clones, 82% appearing once. The J segment lost 2 bases and the V segment lost 1 base, leaving 6 bases of the junction unmatched. This CDR3 region has 16 residues. CDR1 is SGHRS and CDR2 is YFSETQ in the germline V gene. This clonotype was sampled from a woman aged 45-65 years in good health and CMV-seronegative. This rearrangement joins TRBV5-1 to TRBJ2-3; 8 bases line up with TRBD2. Sequences were obtained from PBMCs. As DNA, the CDR3 is TGCGCCAGCAGCTTGTTACTAGCGGAAGCCACAGATACGCAGTATTTT. It is translated as CASSLLLAEATDTQYF.